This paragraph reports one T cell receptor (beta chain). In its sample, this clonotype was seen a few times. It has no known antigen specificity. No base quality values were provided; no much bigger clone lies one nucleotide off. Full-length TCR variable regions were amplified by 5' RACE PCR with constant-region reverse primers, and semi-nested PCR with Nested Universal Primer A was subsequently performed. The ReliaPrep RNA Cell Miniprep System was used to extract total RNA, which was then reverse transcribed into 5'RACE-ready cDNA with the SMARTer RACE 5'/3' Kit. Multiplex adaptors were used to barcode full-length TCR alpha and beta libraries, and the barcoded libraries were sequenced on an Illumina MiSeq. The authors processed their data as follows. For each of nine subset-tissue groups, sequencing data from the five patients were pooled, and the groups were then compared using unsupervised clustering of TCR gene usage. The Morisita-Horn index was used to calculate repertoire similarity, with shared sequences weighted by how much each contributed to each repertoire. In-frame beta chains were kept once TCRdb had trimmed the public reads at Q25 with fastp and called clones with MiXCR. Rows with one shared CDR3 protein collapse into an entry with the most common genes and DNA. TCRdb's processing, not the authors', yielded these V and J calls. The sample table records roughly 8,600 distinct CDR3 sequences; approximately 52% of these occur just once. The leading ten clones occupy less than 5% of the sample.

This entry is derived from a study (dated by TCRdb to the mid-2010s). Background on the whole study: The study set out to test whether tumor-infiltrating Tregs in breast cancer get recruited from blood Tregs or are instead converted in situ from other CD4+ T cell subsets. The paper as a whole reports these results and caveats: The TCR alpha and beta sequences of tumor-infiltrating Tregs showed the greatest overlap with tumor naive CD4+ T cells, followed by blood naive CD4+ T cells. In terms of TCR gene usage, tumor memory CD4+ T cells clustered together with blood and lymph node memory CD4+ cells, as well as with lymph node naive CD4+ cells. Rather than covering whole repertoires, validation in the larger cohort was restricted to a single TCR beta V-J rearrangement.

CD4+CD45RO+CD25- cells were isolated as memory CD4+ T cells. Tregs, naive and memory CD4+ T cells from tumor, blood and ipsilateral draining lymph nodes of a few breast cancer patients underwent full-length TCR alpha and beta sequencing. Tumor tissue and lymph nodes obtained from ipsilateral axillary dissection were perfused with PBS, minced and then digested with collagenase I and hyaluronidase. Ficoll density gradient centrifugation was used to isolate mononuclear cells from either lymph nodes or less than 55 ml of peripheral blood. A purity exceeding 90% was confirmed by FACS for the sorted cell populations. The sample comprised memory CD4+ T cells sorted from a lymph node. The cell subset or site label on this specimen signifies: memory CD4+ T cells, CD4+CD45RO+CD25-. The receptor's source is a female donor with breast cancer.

The CDR3 here reads CASSLLAEAGETQYF. Read as DNA, the sequence is TGCGCCAGCAGCTTACTAGCGGAAGCAGGGGAGACCCAGTACTTC. The chain links TRBV5-1 with TRBJ2-5; 8 junctional bases match TRBD2. The germline V gene gives CDR1 as SGHRS and CDR2 as YFSETQ. V trim: 2 bases; J trim: 5 bases; unmatched bases: 8. Reading from cysteine to phenylalanine, the CDR3 counts 15 amino acids. Only CDR3 DNA remains: 45 bases, in frame from the first base.